This entry lists 18 T cell receptor beta chains sequenced from one sample in a study of CD4 T cells in relation to SARS-CoV-2 and coronaviruses. Produced via immunoSEQ multiplex PCR; TCRdb's table is partial and in-frame only. The profile shows about 56,000 clones, about 91% of them singletons. Sequenced input: naive CD4+ T cells from PBMCs. Subset defined: naive CD4+ T cells isolated by negative enrichment. These receptor sequences come from an adult with COVID-19.

V is TRBV7-2 and J is TRBJ2-6; D remains unclear. With 6 bases removed from V and 4 bases from J, the gap between germline ends came to 7 bases. Germline V CDR1 and CDR2: SGHTA, FQGNSA. The CDR3 is made up of 13 amino acids. The CDR3 loop reads CASSPSGANVLTF. CDR3 nucleotide sequence: TGTGCCAGCAGTCCCTCCGGGGCCAACGTCCTGACTTTC.

The chain links TRBV11-2 to TRBJ2-1; 12 bases map to TRBD1. The germline V gene has CDR1 SGHAT and CDR2 FQNNGV. Losses at the gene ends were 1 base for V and 7 bases for J; bases not matched to a gene: 5. This CDR3 region has 16 residues. CDR3 sequence reads: CASSLAGQGAVNEQFF. The DNA for the CDR3 is TGTGCCAGCAGCTTAGCGGGACAGGGGGCGGTAAATGAGCAGTTCTTC.

The chain links TRBV3-1 (or the pseudogene TRBV3-2) to TRBJ1-1, with D possibly matching TRBD1 (5 bases). CDR1 is LGHDT, CDR2 YNNKEL, per germline (reference sequence). V was trimmed by 1 base and J by 8 bases, leaving 11 bases between them. This CDR3 spans 13 amino acids. The CDR3 loop reads CASSQVTGNEAFF. CDR3 coding DNA: TGTGCCAGCAGCCAAGTCACAGGCAACGAAGCTTTCTTT.

The genes are TRBV10-3 and TRBJ2-2; 10 bases match TRBD2. V lost 11 bases and J lost 5; bases outside the gene matches: 5. The CDR3 totals 13 residues. Germline CDR1 is ENHRY and CDR2 is SYGVKD. The DNA for the CDR3 is TGTGCCTCCGGGACTAGCGATACCGGGGAGCTGTTTTTT. It is translated as CASGTSDTGELFF.

This clone appeared a single time. The genes are TRBV5-4 and TRBJ2-2; no definite D call. Trimming shortened V by 4 bases and J by 3 bases, and 4 bases separated the two germline ends. CDR1 is SGHNT and CDR2 is YYREEE in the germline V gene (reference sequence). The CDR3 consists of 12 residues. CDR3 residues: CASSGDTGELFF. The CDR3 DNA reads as TGTGCCAGCAGCGGGGACACCGGGGAGCTGTTTTTT. The entire variable domain, with the rest obtained from reference TRBV5-4 and TRBJ2-2, is as follows: ETGVTQSPTHLIKTRGQQVTLRCSSQSGHNTVSWYQQALGQGPQFIFQYYREEENGRGNFPPRFSGLQFPNYSSELNVNALELDDSALYLCASSGDTGELFFGEGSRLTVL.

The chain links TRBV30 to TRBJ1-1, with D hard to call. The CDR3 totals 13 residues. The V end lost 0 bases, the J end lost 1 base, and 6 bases lay between the germline ends. Looked up from germline, CDR1 is GTSNPN and CDR2 is SVGIG (reference sequence). CDR3 DNA: TGTGCCTGGAGTGTCCAGGCGAACACTGAAGCTTTCTTT. Its translation is CAWSVQANTEAFF.

This clone is a singleton in its sample. The J gene is TRBJ1-1, the V gene TRBV7-2; no firm D call. V dropped 5 bases and J dropped 1 base, with 17 bases sitting between them. Germline V gene sequence: CDR1 SGHTA, CDR2 FQGNSA. The CDR3 totals 16 residues. As DNA, the CDR3 is TGTGCCAGCAGCCAAACTAGAGGTTTAACGAACACTGAAGCTTTCTTT. As protein: CASSQTRGLTNTEAFF. The full variable domain, completed using reference TRBV7-2 and TRBJ1-1, is GAGVSQSPSNKVTEKGKDVELRCDPISGHTALYWYRQSLGQGLEFLIYFQGNSAPDKSGLPSDRFSAERTGGSVSTLTIQRTQQEDSAVYLCASSQTRGLTNTEAFFGQGTRLTVV.

The genes are TRBV2 and TRBJ1-3; the D is unclear. V lost 6 bases, J lost 0 bases, and 15 bases lay in between. CDR1 SNHLY and CDR2 FYNNEI come from the germline V gene. The CDR3 runs 16 residues. The CDR3 here is CASRSQGLSSGNTIYF. The CDR3 DNA is TGTGCCAGCAGGTCCCAAGGGTTGTCCTCTGGAAACACCATATATTTT.

V and J are TRBV18 and TRBJ1-4; a possible D gene is TRBD1 (6 bases). CDR1 is KGHSH, CDR2 LQKENI, per germline. The CDR3 totals 15 residues. V lost 6 bases and J 8 bases, leaving 19 bases between the germline ends. The CDR3 DNA follows: TGTGCCAGCTCCCCCTCGAGAGGGGGGGACGAAAAACTGTTTTTT. It is translated as CASSPSRGGDEKLFF.

This chain joins TRBV28 and TRBJ2-1, with 7 bases aligning to TRBD2. The germline CDR1 and CDR2 sequences are MDHEN and SYDVKM. With 6 bases clipped from V and 5 bases from J, the junction kept 16 bases outside the gene matches. The CDR3 is made up of 17 amino acids. CDR3 DNA: TGTGCCAGCAGCGCTACCCCGCCTCGCGGGAGAGACAATGAGCAGTTCTTC. It codes for CASSATPPRGRDNEQFF.

The J gene is TRBJ2-1, the V gene TRBV11-3, with D perhaps TRBD1 (6 bases). V was pared by 4 bases and J by 4 bases, with 20 bases between. This CDR3 is built from 17 residues. The V gene's germline CDR1 is SGHNT and CDR2 YENEEA. The CDR3 DNA reads as TGTGCCAGCAGCTCCTCTGGACAGTTCCCTGAATACAATGAGCAGTTCTTC. It translates to CASSSSGQFPEYNEQFF.

The chain links TRBV7-2 to TRBJ2-7; 13 bases match TRBD2. Germline CDR1 and CDR2: SGHTA and FQGNSA. V lost 5 bases to trimming and J lost 5 bases; unmatched junction nucleotides: 9. CDR3 length: 16 residues. The CDR3 DNA follows: TGTGCCAGCAGCGCCCACGGACTAGCGGGAGTCCACGAGCAGTACTTC. Its translation: CASSAHGLAGVHEQYF.

The rearrangement links TRBV11-2 to TRBJ1-6, with D possibly matching TRBD1 (5 bases). This CDR3 region has 12 residues. V lost 5 bases and J lost 8, with 7 bases in between. Germline loops: CDR1 SGHAT, CDR2 FQNNGV. The CDR3 region has the DNA TGTGCCAGCAGCCTAGGGGATTCACCCCTCCACTTT. Translated: CASSLGDSPLHF.

This chain joins TRBV20-1 and TRBJ2-1, with TRBD2 matching 8 bases. There are 14 residues in the CDR3. The germline CDR1 and CDR2 sequences are DFQATT and SNEGSKA (reference sequence). V shed 3 bases, J shed 12 bases, and the junction held 13 bases outside the gene matches. The CDR3 nucleotides are TGCAGTGCTAGTGCGGGAGGTTATGAGCAAGGGCAGTTCTTC. Translation gives CSASAGGYEQGQFF.

This chain links TRBV14 with TRBJ2-6; D may be TRBD2 (5 bases). The CDR3 totals 19 residues. Looked up from germline, CDR1 is SGHDN and CDR2 is FVKESK. V shed 6 bases and J shed 2 bases, with 23 bases lying between them. For the CDR3, the DNA is TGTGCCAGCAGGGAGGATAGCGAGAACGAACGGGCTGGGGCCAACGTCCTGACTTTC. This sequence encodes CASREDSENERAGANVLTF.

The rearrangement uses TRBV7-2 and TRBJ1-5; D possibly corresponds to TRBD1 (6 bases). The CDR3 covers 14 residues. The germline V and J ends were trimmed by 5 bases and 7 bases, with 15 bases remaining between them. CDR1 is SGHTA and CDR2 is FQGNSA in the germline V gene. CDR3 nucleotide sequence: TGTGCCAGCAGCCCAAGGACAGCCTACCAGCCCCAGCATTTT. The encoded protein is CASSPRTAYQPQHF.

The J gene is TRBJ1-5, the V gene TRBV7-2; D is possibly TRBD1 (5 bases). V lost 1 base, J lost 5 bases, and 9 bases lay in between. Germline V gene data show CDR1 as SGHTA and CDR2 as FQGNSA. This CDR3 is built from 14 residues. This chain's CDR3 is CASSLGGGYQPQHF. The CDR3 DNA sequence: TGTGCCAGCAGCTTAGGGGGGGGATATCAGCCCCAGCATTTT.

The chain uses TRBV12-2 and TRBJ2-7. TRBV12-2 is marked as a pseudogene. CDR3 length equals 15 residues. The CDR3 spells CASRWRHIGPYEQYF. CDR3 nucleotide sequence: TGTGCAAGTCGCTGGCGACACATAGGGCCCTACGAGCAGTACTTC.